This TCR beta chain was identified in a study of cytomegalovirus exposure and HLA in healthy donors. 13 Jbeta primers and 60 Vbeta primers were used for the PCR. Sequencing was performed with immunoSEQ multiplex PCR; in TCRdb, only in-frame clones are kept and a portion is missing. The profile shows 37,000 or so clones, roughly 79% of them singletons. Germline V gene data show CDR1 as SQVTM and CDR2 as ANQGSEA. CDR3 length equals 14 residues. The trim removed 6 bases at V and 4 bases at J, leaving 8 bases unmatched. Of note for this clone: Its antigen is unknown.

Study-wide findings and caveats: The availability of immune exposure information extended only to CMV serostatus. According to a later analysis, donors in an Asian-associated ancestry cluster reportedly had fewer N-insertions than the 666-donor mean. Later on, a genetic analysis was performed. It linked a missense variant in DCLRE1C with V- and J-gene trimming of TCR beta.

The V and J genes are TRBV29-1 and TRBJ2-2; TRBD2 matches 7 bases. The source of this sequence is a woman aged 40 to 50 in good health and CMV-seronegative. Sample: PBMCs. This chain's CDR3 is CSVLGGGFTGELFF. In DNA, the CDR3 is TGCAGCGTCTTGGGCGGGGGATTCACCGGGGAGCTGTTTTTT.